The 18 T cell receptor beta chains presented below share a single source sample, sequenced in a study of control samples from healthy donors and cancer patients. This table comes from immunoSEQ multiplex PCR, and its TCRdb copy is limited to in-frame clones, with some not included. The sample holds fewer than 130,000 clones; approximately 88% are singletons and the top ten take 3.5% to 4%. Sequenced input: PBMCs. These receptors were taken from a woman aged 60 to 75 with lung cancer.

In its sample, this clone was seen once. The rearrangement links TRBV4-1 to TRBJ1-1, with D maybe TRBD1 (6 bases). The CDR3 spans 15 residues. CDR1 is MGHRA and CDR2 is YSYEKL in the germline V gene. V lost 7 bases and J lost 5, with 20 bases in between. The CDR3 region has the DNA TGCGCCAGCACCGCACCGGGGGCAGAGGGTACTGAAGCTTTCTTT. This translates into CASTAPGAEGTEAFF.

The chain has TRBV29-1 and TRBJ1-2; no definite D call. Germline V lookup: CDR1 SQVTM, CDR2 ANQGSEA. The V and J ends lost 3 bases and 8 bases respectively, with 25 bases between them. The CDR3 has 16 amino acids. CDR3 nucleotide sequence: TGCAGCGTTGAGGAGGGCTTGGGAGGGAAGGAAGGAGGCTACACCTTC. The encoded protein is CSVEEGLGGKEGGYTF.

The chain couples TRBV29-1 to TRBJ2-7; D gene uncertain. Trimming shortened V by 4 bases and J by 2 bases, and 9 bases separated the two germline ends. Germline CDR1 SQVTM, CDR2 ANQGSEA. This CDR3 is built from 12 residues. The CDR3 reads CSVANPPYEQYF. CDR3 bases: TGCAGCGTTGCCAATCCCCCCTACGAGCAGTACTTC.

The chain couples TRBV5-1 to TRBJ1-2; D ambiguous. This CDR3 contains 13 residues. In germline, CDR1 is SGHRS, CDR2 YFSETQ. Trimming shortened V by 0 bases and J by 1 base, and 4 bases separated the two germline ends. The CDR3 loop is CASSLANNYGYTF. As DNA, the CDR3 is TGCGCCAGCAGCTTGGCGAATAACTATGGCTACACCTTC.

This chain joins TRBV27 and TRBJ1-1; 7 bases align to TRBD1. CDR1 is MNHEY, CDR2 SMNVEV, per germline (reference sequence). V shed 5 bases, J shed 3 bases, and the junction held 9 bases outside the gene matches. This CDR3 region has 15 residues. CDR3 in DNA: TGTGCCAGCAGTAACGGAGAGGACAGGTACACTGAAGCTTTCTTT. Translating it yields CASSNGEDRYTEAFF.

The chain combines TRBV2 with TRBJ1-6; D gene uncertain. This CDR3 spans 12 amino acids. V was pared by 5 bases and J by 7 bases, with 6 bases between. Germline CDR1 is SNHLY and CDR2 is FYNNEI. CDR3 loop: CASSPGNSPLHF. The CDR3 coding sequence is TGTGCCAGCAGTCCTGGCAATTCACCCCTCCACTTT.

The chain carries TRBV2 and TRBJ2-4; D may match TRBD1 or TRBD2 (5 bases each). The CDR3 loop spans 17 amino acids. The germline gives CDR1 SNHLY, CDR2 FYNNEI. Trimming pared 4 bases from V and 0 bases from J, leaving 16 bases between. The chain's CDR3 is CASSGMRTGTAKNIQYF. The CDR3 DNA is TGTGCCAGCAGTGGTATGCGAACCGGGACAGCCAAAAACATTCAGTACTTC. Complete variable domain (other parts from reference TRBV2 and TRBJ2-4): EPEVTQTPSHQVTQMGQEVILRCVPISNHLYFYWYRQILGQKVEFLVSFYNNEISEKSEIFDDQFSVERPDGSNFTLKIRSTKLEDSAMYFCASSGMRTGTAKNIQYFGAGTRLSVL.

CDR3: CASSPDQYYTF. The CDR3 region has the DNA TGTGCCAGCTCACCGGATCAATACTACACCTTC. The genes are TRBV18 and TRBJ1-2; D is unresolved. CDR1 is KGHSH and CDR2 is LQKENI in the germline V gene. The V gene lost 3 bases and the J gene lost 10 bases, with 9 bases spanning the gap. The CDR3 is made up of 11 amino acids.

The chain joins TRBV5-1 to TRBJ2-5, with D perhaps TRBD2 (5 bases). V lost 1 base to trimming and J lost 4 bases, with 17 bases between them. CDR1 is SGHRS and CDR2 is YFSETQ in the germline V gene. The CDR3 contains 16 residues. The CDR3 coding sequence is TGCGCCAGCAGCTTGTCAGGACTCCCGATGGGAGAGACCCAGTACTTC. This sequence encodes CASSLSGLPMGETQYF. Complete variable domain (other parts from reference TRBV5-1 and TRBJ2-5): KAGVTQTPRYLIKTRGQQVTLSCSPISGHRSVSWYQQTPGQGLQFLFEYFSETQRNKGNFPGRFSGRQFSNSRSEMNVSTLELGDSALYLCASSLSGLPMGETQYFGPGTRLLVL.

This rearrangement joins TRBV30 to TRBJ2-7; 7 bases are a match to TRBD1. From germline, CDR1 is GTSNPN and CDR2 SVGIG (reference sequence). The CDR3 has 14 amino acids. J lost 4 bases, V lost 2 bases, and 8 bases had no gene match. This chain's CDR3 is CAWSLQGTPYEQYF. Here the CDR3 DNA reads TGTGCCTGGAGTTTACAGGGGACCCCTTACGAGCAGTACTTC.

V and J are TRBV9 and TRBJ1-2; maybe TRBD1 (5 bases). Germline V gene data show CDR1 as SGDLS and CDR2 as YYNGEE. CDR3 length: 15 amino acids. The V gene lost 1 base and the J gene lost 0 bases, with 10 bases spanning the gap. CDR3 residues: CASSVLGTSNYGYTF. The DNA for the CDR3 is TGTGCCAGCAGCGTACTTGGGACCTCTAACTATGGCTACACCTTC.

The chain links TRBV4-2 to TRBJ2-3, with D unresolved. The CDR3 runs 14 residues. CDR1 LGHNA and CDR2 YNFKEQ come from the germline V gene. V shed 5 bases and J shed 1 base, with 10 bases lying between them. The CDR3 reads CASSEGGRTDTQYF. The CDR3 nucleotides read TGTGCCAGCAGCGAAGGTGGCCGCACAGATACGCAGTATTTT.

The rearrangement links TRBV4-2 to TRBJ2-1; D might be TRBD1 (5 bases). The CDR3 is made up of 16 amino acids. The ends were cut back, 0 bases at V and 6 bases at J, with 15 bases in the middle. Germline V gene lookup returns CDR1 LGHNA and CDR2 YNFKEQ. CDR3 in amino acids: CASSQDRRTISNEQFF. Written as DNA, the CDR3 is TGTGCCAGCAGCCAAGATAGACGGACAATTAGCAATGAGCAGTTCTTC.

The rearrangement uses TRBV9 and TRBJ2-3; 7 nucleotides agree with TRBD1. Germline trimming cut 1 base from V and 4 bases from J; bases unmatched to any gene: 9. From germline, CDR1 is SGDLS and CDR2 YYNGEE. This CDR3 region has 16 residues. CDR3 region: CASSVLLTGVADTQYF. The DNA for the CDR3 is TGTGCCAGCAGCGTACTCCTAACAGGGGTGGCAGATACGCAGTATTTT.

This clone was counted once. This sequence joins TRBV7-3 and TRBJ1-1; no reliable D call. Germline values: CDR1 SGHTA, CDR2 FQGTGA. V was cut by 3 bases and J by 8 bases, with 10 bases left in between. The CDR3 sequence is 12 residues long. CDR3: CASSFSVGEAFF. The CDR3 DNA reads as TGTGCCAGCAGCTTTTCCGTGGGGGAAGCTTTCTTT.

This clone was seen a single time. The chain recombines TRBV6-5 with TRBJ1-5; D remains ambiguous. V dropped 6 bases and J dropped 8 bases, with 17 bases sitting between them. The germline gives CDR1 MNHEY, CDR2 SVGAGI. This CDR3 is built from 14 residues. The CDR3 sequence: CASSSIRDNEPQHF. CDR3 bases: TGTGCCAGCAGCAGCATACGAGACAACGAGCCCCAGCATTTT.

The chain combines TRBV3-1 (or the pseudogene TRBV3-2) with TRBJ2-2; D unclear. The CDR3 has 14 residues. The germline V and J ends were trimmed by 6 bases and 8 bases, with 16 bases remaining between them. The germline V gene has CDR1 LGHDT and CDR2 YNNKEL (reference sequence). The CDR3 protein is CASSSVPAWGELFF. CDR3 DNA sequence: TGTGCCAGCAGTTCCGTCCCCGCTTGGGGGGAGCTGTTTTTT.

The chain employs TRBV7-8 and TRBJ2-5; D is possibly TRBD2 (5 bases). V was cut by 5 bases and J by 5 bases, with 18 bases left in between. Germline CDR1 is SGHVS and CDR2 is FQNEAQ. The length of the CDR3 is 15 residues. The CDR3 sequence is CASSLPPAGFETQYF. The CDR3 DNA sequence: TGTGCCAGCAGCCTACCGCCTGCGGGCTTCGAGACCCAGTACTTC.